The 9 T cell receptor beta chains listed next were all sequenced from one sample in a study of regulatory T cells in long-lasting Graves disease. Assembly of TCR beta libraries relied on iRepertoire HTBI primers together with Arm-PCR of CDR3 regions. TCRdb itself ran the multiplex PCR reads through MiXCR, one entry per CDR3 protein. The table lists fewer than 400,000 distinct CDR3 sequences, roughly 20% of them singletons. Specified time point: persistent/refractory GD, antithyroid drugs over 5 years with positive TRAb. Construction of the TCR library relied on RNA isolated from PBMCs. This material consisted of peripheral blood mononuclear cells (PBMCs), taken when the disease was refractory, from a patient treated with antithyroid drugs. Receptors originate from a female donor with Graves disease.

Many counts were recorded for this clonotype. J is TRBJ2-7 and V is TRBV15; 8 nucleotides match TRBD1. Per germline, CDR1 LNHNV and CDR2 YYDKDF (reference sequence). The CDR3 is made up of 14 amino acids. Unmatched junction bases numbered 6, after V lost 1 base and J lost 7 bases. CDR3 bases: TGTGCCACCAGCAGAGCCTCACAGGGGGGTGAGCAGTACTTC. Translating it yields CATSRASQGGEQYF.

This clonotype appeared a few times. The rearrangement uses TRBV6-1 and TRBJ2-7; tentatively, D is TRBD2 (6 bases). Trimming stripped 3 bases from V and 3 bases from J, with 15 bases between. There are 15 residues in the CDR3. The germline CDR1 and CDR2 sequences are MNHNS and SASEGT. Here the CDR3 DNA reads TGTGCCAGCAGTGAGATGGGGGGTGAACTCTACGAGCAGTACTTC. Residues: CASSEMGGELYEQYF.

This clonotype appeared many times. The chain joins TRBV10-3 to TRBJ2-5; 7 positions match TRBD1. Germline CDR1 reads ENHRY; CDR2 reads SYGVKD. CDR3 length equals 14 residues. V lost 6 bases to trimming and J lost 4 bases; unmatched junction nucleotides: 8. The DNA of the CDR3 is TGTGCCATCAGCCTAAACAGGGGACGAGAGACCCAGTACTTC. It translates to CAISLNRGRETQYF.

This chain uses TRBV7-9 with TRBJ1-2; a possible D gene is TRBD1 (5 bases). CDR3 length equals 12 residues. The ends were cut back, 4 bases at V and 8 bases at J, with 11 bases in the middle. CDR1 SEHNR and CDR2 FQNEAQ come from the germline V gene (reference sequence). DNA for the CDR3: TGTGCCAGCAGCTCTCCCACAGGAGGCTACACCTTC. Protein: CASSSPTGGYTF. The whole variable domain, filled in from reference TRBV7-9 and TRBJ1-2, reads DTGVSQNPRHKITKRGQNVTFRCDPISEHNRLYWYRQTLGQGPEFLTYFQNEAQLEKSRLLSDRFSAERPKGSFSTLEIQRTEQGDSAMYLCASSSPTGGYTFGSGTRLTVV.

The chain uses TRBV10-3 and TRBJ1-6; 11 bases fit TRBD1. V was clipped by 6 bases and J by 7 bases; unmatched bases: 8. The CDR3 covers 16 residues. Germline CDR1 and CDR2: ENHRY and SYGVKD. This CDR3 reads CAIRVGTGGLNSPLHF. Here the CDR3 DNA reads TGTGCCATCAGGGTCGGGACAGGGGGTTTAAATTCACCCCTCCACTTT.

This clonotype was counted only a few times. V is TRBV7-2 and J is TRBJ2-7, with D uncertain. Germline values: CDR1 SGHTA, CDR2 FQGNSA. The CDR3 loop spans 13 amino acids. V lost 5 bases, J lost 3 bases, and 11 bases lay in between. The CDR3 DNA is TGTGCCAGCAGCCCCCATATAGGCTACGAGCAGTACTTC. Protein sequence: CASSPHIGYEQYF.

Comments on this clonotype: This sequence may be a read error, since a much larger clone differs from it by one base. CDR3 residues: CAGSLIATNEKLFF. CDR3 DNA: TGTGCCGGCAGCTTGATTGCAACTAATGAAAAACTGTTTTTT. The genes are TRBV11-2 and TRBJ1-4; the D is unclear. The CDR3 contains 14 residues. From germline, CDR1 is SGHAT and CDR2 FQNNGV.

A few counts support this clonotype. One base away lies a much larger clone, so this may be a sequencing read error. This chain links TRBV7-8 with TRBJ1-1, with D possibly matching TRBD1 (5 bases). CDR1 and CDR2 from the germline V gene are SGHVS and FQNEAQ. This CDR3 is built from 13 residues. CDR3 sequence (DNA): TGTGCCGGCAGCTTCGGGTTGGGGGCTGAAGCTTTCTTT. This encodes CAGSFGLGAEAFF.

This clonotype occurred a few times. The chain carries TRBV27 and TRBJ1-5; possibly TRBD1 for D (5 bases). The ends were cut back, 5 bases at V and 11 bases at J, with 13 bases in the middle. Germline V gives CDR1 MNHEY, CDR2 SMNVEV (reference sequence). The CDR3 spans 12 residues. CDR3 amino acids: CASSHYGTSQHF. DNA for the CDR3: TGTGCCAGCAGTCACTACGGGACGTCCCAGCATTTT.